The clone carrying this TCR delta chain is medium-sized in the sample. This record belongs to a study of gamma-delta T cells after stem cell transplantation. TCRdb applied CATT to the RT-PCR reads for clone calling. The repertoire holds 2,600 or so delta-chain clones, less than 45% seen once, with roughly 15% in the top ten. Sequencing used gamma-delta T cells. This receptor was identified in a human donor. It is not recorded whose cells these are; they may come from a transplant donor.

CDR3 protein: CACDPLSHRGNKLIF. In DNA, the CDR3 is TGTGCCTGTGACCCCTTAAGCCACCGGGGCAATAAACTCATCTTT. The chain uses TRDV2 and TRDJ1; D remains unclear. This CDR3 is 15 amino acids long. Between the trimmed V and J ends, which lost 3 bases and 6 bases, there was a span of 19 bases. Germline V lookup: CDR1 GEAIGNYY, CDR2 EKD.